This record covers a single T cell receptor (beta chain). Antigen: not known. This record belongs to a study of STAT3 mutations in large granular lymphocyte leukemia. Regarding the study as a whole: Every T-cell large granular lymphocyte leukemia patient had at least one immunodominant TCR beta clonotype.

The germline gives CDR1 LNHDA, CDR2 SQIVND (reference sequence). The CDR3 spans 15 residues. Trimming left V 8 bases short and J 2 bases short, with 16 bases between. Profiling relied on immunoSEQ multiplex PCR, and the TCRdb table lists in-frame clones only, not all of them. This table holds 30,000 to 35,000 clones, about three quarters found once. The source material was peripheral blood mononuclear cells. This sequence joins TRBV19 and TRBJ1-5; D is perhaps TRBD1 (6 bases). The clonotype comes from a woman in her forties or fifties with T-cell large granular lymphocyte leukemia. Some clones in this sample may be carry-over from other donors' samples. CDR3 loop: CASRLQGARNQPQHF. DNA for the CDR3: TGTGCCAGTCGCCTACAGGGAGCGCGCAATCAGCCCCAGCATTTT.